This T cell receptor beta chain comes out of a study of CD8+CD57+ T cells in acquired aplastic anemia. Genomic DNA constituted the template upon which TCR beta VDJ and CDR3 profiling was performed. TCRdb independently ran MiXCR on the reads; one entry per CDR3 protein. The sample has over 250,000 distinct CDR3 sequences, under 65% seen once; the top ten hold approximately 1.2%. Germline CDR1 and CDR2: LGHDT and YNNKEL (reference sequence). This CDR3 comprises 15 residues. With V trimmed by 3 bases and J by 2 bases, 4 bases remained unmatched. This clonotype has a count of ten or more. Only patients with CD8+CD57+ cell expansion on flow cytometry were chosen for sequencing.

This clonotype originated in a human donor with aplastic anemia. The V gene is TRBV3-1, the J gene TRBJ2-3; TRBD2 matches 8 bases. Sequencing was carried out using sorted CD4+, CD8+, or CD8+CD57+ T cells (not recorded which) from PBMCs. The CDR3 reads CASSHHGRDTDTQYF. DNA for the CDR3: TGTGCCAGCAGCCACCACGGGAGGGACACAGATACGCAGTATTTT.